The T cell receptor (beta chain) described here comes from a study of blood T cell repertoires in COVID-19. Germline loops: CDR1 SNHLY, CDR2 FYNNEI. The length of the CDR3 is 14 residues. V dropped 9 bases and J dropped 0 bases, with 11 bases sitting between them. Clones were sequenced by immunoSEQ multiplex PCR, and TCRdb holds only the in-frame ones, with some missing. The profile shows more than 250,000 clones, approximately 86% of them singletons. The chain couples TRBV2 to TRBJ2-2; D might be TRBD2 (5 bases). The sample comprised peripheral blood. This receptor was taken from a young man with active or convalescent COVID-19. As DNA, the CDR3 is TGTGCCAGTCGACGGGGTACGAACACCGGGGAGCTGTTTTTT. It specifies CASRRGTNTGELFF.